The clone carrying this T cell receptor (delta chain) was seen a few times. The mismatch at residue 7 between this DNA's translation and the TCRdb protein of a much larger clone likely reflects a read error; the protein shown is translated from the DNA. TCRdb redid clone calling on the multiplex PCR reads using CATT. The sample has about 48,000 delta-chain clones, 1.6% seen once. This sample is drawn from a study of γδ T cells in repeated Plasmodium falciparum infection. This CDR3 is 15 amino acids long. Trimming took off 4 bases at V and 8 bases at J, with 20 bases between the two ends. CDR1 and CDR2 from the germline V gene are TSWWSYY and QGS. Bulk repertoires came from Vgamma9/Vdelta2+ or Vdelta2-negative gammadelta T cells flow-sorted from PBMC.

The receptor was derived from a pool of human donors (malaria-infected and uninfected, not separated). The gene calls are TRDV1 and TRDJ1; D is uncertain. Here the J gene came from matching the DNA to germline, since TCRdb omits it. Input material: gamma-delta T cells from blood. The CDR3 loop is CALGAASLFQGKLIF. In DNA form, the CDR3 reads TGTGCTCTTGGGGCTGCCTCCCTGTTTCAGGGAAAACTCATCTTT.